This paragraph covers one TCR beta chain sequence. Its antigen is unknown. Within one base of it there is no much larger clone, and no base qualities were kept. What the time point label conveys for this sample: about eleven months on ibrutinib. About 2 micrograms of genomic DNA were extracted from cryopreserved PBMCs for TCR beta library preparation. High-throughput TCR beta sequencing was performed on longitudinal blood samples from CLL patients receiving ibrutinib monotherapy. The patients were enrolled in a single-center, open-label phase 2 trial of ibrutinib monotherapy. The source of the sample is a study of cytotoxic CD8 clonotypes in ibrutinib-treated CLL (dated by TCRdb to about 2021). Concerning the study at large: In this cohort, around 15 patients were treatment-naive and approximately 10 were relapsed/refractory, while around 17 had unmutated IGHV. Responses were partial in 24 patients and complete in 2; after median roughly 69 months follow-up, about 14 stayed in remission and 12 progressed. The response samples were drawn at a median of roughly twelve months into treatment, with a range of roughly 6 to 36 months. Samples averaged approximately 260,000 productive templates and approximately 100,000 productive rearrangements. Of the 90 or so participants in the trial, 25 to 30 had longitudinal samples available. Cryopreserved peripheral blood mononuclear cells were obtained prior to treatment, at the time of response, and at either disease progression or sustained remission. Patients were still on ibrutinib when every remission and progressive disease sample was collected. Summary of the overall study and its limitations: Public clonotypes were rare and either shrank or stayed stable during treatment, and the rise in clonality at ibrutinib response reflected expansion of private clonotypes. Lymph node repertoires were not examined, and the timing of sampling was not matched between patients in sustained remission and those whose disease progressed. At baseline, clonality was higher than in age-matched healthy donors and showed a strong correlation with circulating CD8+ T-cell counts. At ibrutinib response clonality went up, during sustained remission it held steady, and at progression it dropped back toward baseline.

CDR1 MNHEY and CDR2 SVGAGI were looked up in the germline V gene. The germline V and J ends show losses of 0 bases and 8 bases respectively, and no gene match explains 5 bases of the junction. The CDR3 contains 14 residues, cysteine and phenylalanine counted. This entry keeps only the CDR3 DNA: 42 bases, framed from base 1. A MiSeq instrument was used for deep resolution sequencing, which targeted depths ranging from 1 in 1 million up to 1 in 200,000 T cells, with coverage averaging 10x for each clonotype. The immunoSEQ hsTCRB Kit was used to generate the TCR beta libraries. For the original study's pipeline: ImmunoSEQ Data Assistant and ImmunoSEQ Analyzer were used for data analysis, and V, D and J genes were assigned according to IMGT definitions. Clonality, which ranges from 0 to 1, was calculated by subtracting the normalized Shannon entropy of productive rearrangement frequencies from one. Public clonotype analysis was restricted to overrepresented clonotypes comprising at least 0.05% of each patient's repertoire. Thirteen age-matched healthy donor repertoires from immuneACCESS were used as controls for clonality. Held by TCRdb, this immuneACCESS table contains in-frame sequences only and omits some clones. Under half of the omission traces to an unresolved V gene where checked; the cause of the rest is unknown. V and J calls and clone size are as listed in that table; D and trimming were resolved from the DNA. The sample table holds some 17,000 clones, of which roughly 60% were seen once. The top ten clones comprise about 25% of the sample.

The chain links TRBV6-5 with TRBJ1-2, with 8 middle bases fitting TRBD1. Sequencing was performed on PBMCs, taken after 12 months of ibrutinib treatment. The sequence derives from a human donor with chronic lymphocytic leukemia. CDR3 protein: CASSYSGRGQGYTF. The DNA reads as follows: TGTGCCAGCAGTTACTCTGGCAGGGGGCAGGGCTACACCTTC.